This T cell receptor (beta chain) is from a study of blood T cell repertoires in COVID-19. Study summary: T cells, B-cell-depleted T cells, or PBMCs provided the cDNA or gDNA that served as material.

The CDR3 totals 12 residues. J gave up 3 bases and V 6 bases, and 4 bases lay outside the gene matches. Germline V gene data show CDR1 as SQVTM and CDR2 as ANQGSEA. TCRdb's copy holds only in-frame clones and misses some; the assay was immunoSEQ multiplex PCR. The profile shows approximately 300,000 clones, about 90% of them singletons. Sequencing used peripheral blood. This chain uses TRBV29-1 with TRBJ2-7, with 8 bases lining up with TRBD1. The TCR comes from a man between 18 and 29 years old who had recovered from COVID-19. CDR3 sequence reads: CSVIDRGYEQYF. In nucleotides, the CDR3 is TGCAGCGTAATTGACAGGGGCTACGAGCAGTACTTC.